The clone carrying this TCR beta chain was picked up a small number of times. This CDR3 is built from 13 residues. CDR1 and CDR2 (germline): SGHRS, YFSETQ. V lost 4 bases, J lost 3 bases, and 2 bases stayed unmatched. TCRdb fed the 5' RACE reads into MiXCR, producing one record per CDR3 protein. The table records 250,000 to 350,000 distinct CDR3 sequences, 20% of them present only once. The sample is drawn from a study of CD8 T cells in ankylosing spondylitis. The sample was blood, either unsorted or a sorted T cell fraction (not recorded which). The rearrangement joins TRBV5-1 to TRBJ2-3, with 7 bases aligning to TRBD1. This clonotype was obtained from a male donor with ankylosing spondylitis or in good health (not recorded which). The CDR3 nucleotides are TGCGCCAGCAGCCAGACAGGGACAGATACGCAGTATTTT. Encoded protein: CASSQTGTDTQYF.